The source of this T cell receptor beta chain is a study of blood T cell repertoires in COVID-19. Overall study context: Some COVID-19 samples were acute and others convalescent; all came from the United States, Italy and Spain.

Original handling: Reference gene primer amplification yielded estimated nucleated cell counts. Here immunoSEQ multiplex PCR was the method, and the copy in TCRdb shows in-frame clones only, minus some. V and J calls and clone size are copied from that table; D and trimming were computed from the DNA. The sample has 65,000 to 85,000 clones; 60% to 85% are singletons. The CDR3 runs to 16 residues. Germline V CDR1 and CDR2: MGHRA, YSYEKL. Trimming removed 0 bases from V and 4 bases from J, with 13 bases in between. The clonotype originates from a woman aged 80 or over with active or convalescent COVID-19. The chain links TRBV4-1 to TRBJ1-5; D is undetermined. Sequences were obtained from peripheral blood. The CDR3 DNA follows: TGCGCCAGCAGCCAAGATTTTACAAAGACAAATCAGCCCCAGCATTTT. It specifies CASSQDFTKTNQPQHF.